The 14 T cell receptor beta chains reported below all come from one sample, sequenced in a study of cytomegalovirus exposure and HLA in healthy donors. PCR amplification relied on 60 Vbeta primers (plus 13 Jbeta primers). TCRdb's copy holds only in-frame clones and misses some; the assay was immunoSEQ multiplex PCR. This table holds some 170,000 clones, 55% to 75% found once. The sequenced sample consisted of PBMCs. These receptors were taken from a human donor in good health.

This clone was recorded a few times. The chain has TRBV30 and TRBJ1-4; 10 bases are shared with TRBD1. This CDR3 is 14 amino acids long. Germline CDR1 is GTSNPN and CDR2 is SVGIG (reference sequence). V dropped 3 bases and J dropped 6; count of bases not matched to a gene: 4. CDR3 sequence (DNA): TGTGCCTGGAGCTCCGGGACAGGGGATGAAAAACTGTTTTTT. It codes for CAWSSGTGDEKLFF. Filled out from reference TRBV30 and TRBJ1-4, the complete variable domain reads SQTIHQWPATLVQPVGSPLSLECTVEGTSNPNLYWYRQAAGRGLQLLFYSVGIGQISSEVPQNLSASRPQDRQFILSSKKLLLSDSGFYLCAWSSGTGDEKLFFGSGTQLSVL.

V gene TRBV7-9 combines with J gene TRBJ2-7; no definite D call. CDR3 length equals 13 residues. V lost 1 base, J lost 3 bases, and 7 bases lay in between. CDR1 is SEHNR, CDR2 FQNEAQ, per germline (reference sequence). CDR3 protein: CASSLVFSYEQYF. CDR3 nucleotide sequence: TGTGCCAGCAGCTTAGTTTTCAGCTACGAGCAGTACTTC.

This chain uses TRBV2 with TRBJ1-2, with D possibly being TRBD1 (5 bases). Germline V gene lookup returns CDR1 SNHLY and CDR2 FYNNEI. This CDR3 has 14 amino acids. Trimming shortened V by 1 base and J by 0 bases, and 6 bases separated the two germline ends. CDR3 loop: CASSEGTPNYGYTF. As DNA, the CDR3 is TGTGCCAGCAGTGAAGGGACACCTAACTATGGCTACACCTTC. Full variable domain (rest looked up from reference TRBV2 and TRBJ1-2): EPEVTQTPSHQVTQMGQEVILRCVPISNHLYFYWYRQILGQKVEFLVSFYNNEISEKSEIFDDQFSVERPDGSNFTLKIRSTKLEDSAMYFCASSEGTPNYGYTFGSGTRLTVV.

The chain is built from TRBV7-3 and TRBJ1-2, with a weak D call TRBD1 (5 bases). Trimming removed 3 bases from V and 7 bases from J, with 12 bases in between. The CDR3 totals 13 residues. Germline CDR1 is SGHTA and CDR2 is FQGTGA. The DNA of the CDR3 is TGTGCCAGCAGCTTCGGCAGGGAATCTGGCTACACCTTC. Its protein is CASSFGRESGYTF.

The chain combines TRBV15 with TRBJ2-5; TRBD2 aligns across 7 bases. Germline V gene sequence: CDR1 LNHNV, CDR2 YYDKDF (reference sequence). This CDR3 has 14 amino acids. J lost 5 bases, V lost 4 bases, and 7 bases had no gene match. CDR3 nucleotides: TGTGCCACCAGCACCGAGCGGGGTAGGGAGACCCAGTACTTC. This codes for CATSTERGRETQYF.

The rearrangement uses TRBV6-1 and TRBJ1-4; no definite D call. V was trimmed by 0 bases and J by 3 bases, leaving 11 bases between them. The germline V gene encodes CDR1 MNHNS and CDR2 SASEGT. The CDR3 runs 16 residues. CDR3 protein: CASSEAWSPSNEKLFF. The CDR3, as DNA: TGTGCCAGCAGTGAAGCTTGGAGCCCCTCTAATGAAAAACTGTTTTTT.

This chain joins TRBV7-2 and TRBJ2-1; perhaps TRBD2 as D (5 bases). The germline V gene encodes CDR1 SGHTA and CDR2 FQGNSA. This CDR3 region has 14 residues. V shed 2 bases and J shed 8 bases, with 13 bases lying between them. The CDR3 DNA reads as TGTGCCAGCAGCTTATCTACGGGGTACGATGAGCAGTTCTTC. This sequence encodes CASSLSTGYDEQFF.

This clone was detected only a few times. CDR3 region: CASTRRQLRGGDYGYTF. CDR3 in DNA: TGTGCCAGTACCCGTCGACAACTCAGAGGGGGTGACTATGGCTACACCTTC. This chain links TRBV19 with TRBJ1-2, with D maybe TRBD1 (6 bases). Looked up from germline, CDR1 is LNHDA and CDR2 is SQIVND (reference sequence). The V and J ends lost 7 bases and 3 bases respectively, with 24 bases between them. The CDR3 covers 17 residues.

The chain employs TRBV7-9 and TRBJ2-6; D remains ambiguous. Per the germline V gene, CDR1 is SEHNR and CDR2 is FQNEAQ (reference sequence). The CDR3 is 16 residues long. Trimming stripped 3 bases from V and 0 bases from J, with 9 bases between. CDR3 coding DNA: TGTGCCAGCAGCTTGAGCCCAAGCTCTGGGGCCAACGTCCTGACTTTC. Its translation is CASSLSPSSGANVLTF. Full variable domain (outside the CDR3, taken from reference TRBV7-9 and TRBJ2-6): DTGVSQNPRHKITKRGQNVTFRCDPISEHNRLYWYRQTLGQGPEFLTYFQNEAQLEKSRLLSDRFSAERPKGSFSTLEIQRTEQGDSAMYLCASSLSPSSGANVLTFGAGSRLTVL.

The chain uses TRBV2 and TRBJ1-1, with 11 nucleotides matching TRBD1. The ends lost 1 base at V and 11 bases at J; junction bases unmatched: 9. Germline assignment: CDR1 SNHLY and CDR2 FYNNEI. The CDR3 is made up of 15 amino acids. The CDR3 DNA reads TGTGCCAGCAGTGAAGGGACAGGGGGCGCGGGTCTGGCTTTCTTT. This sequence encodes CASSEGTGGAGLAFF.

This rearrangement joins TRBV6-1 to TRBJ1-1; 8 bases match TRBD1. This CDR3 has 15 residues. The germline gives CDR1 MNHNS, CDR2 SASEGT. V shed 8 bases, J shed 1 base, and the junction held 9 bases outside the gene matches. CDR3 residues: CASVTGALGNTEAFF. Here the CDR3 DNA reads TGTGCCAGCGTGACAGGGGCCCTGGGGAACACTGAAGCTTTCTTT.

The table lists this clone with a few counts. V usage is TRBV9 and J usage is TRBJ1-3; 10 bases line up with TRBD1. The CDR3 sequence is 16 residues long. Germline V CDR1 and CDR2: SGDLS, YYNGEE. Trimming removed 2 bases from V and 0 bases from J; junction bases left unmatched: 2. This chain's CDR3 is CASSVGTGASGNTIYF. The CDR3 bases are TGTGCCAGCAGCGTTGGGACAGGGGCCTCTGGAAACACCATATATTTT. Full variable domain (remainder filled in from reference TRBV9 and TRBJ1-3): DSGVTQTPKHLITATGQRVTLRCSPRSGDLSVYWYQQSLDQGLQFLIQYYNGEERAKGNILERFSAQQFPDLHSELNLSSLELGDSALYFCASSVGTGASGNTIYFGEGSWLTVV.

The chain's CDR3 is CASSWTLATEAFF. The CDR3 bases are TGCGCCAGCAGCTGGACACTAGCCACTGAAGCTTTCTTT. V gene TRBV5-1 combines with J gene TRBJ1-1; D perhaps matches TRBD1 (5 bases). Germline-derived CDR1 and CDR2 are SGHRS and YFSETQ. The CDR3 loop spans 13 amino acids. The ends were cut back, 3 bases at V and 4 bases at J, with 10 bases in the middle.

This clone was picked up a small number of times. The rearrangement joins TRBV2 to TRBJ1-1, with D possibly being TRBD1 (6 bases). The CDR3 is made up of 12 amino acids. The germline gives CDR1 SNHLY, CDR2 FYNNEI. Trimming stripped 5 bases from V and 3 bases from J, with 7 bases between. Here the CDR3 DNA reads TGTGCCAGCAGTACAGGGTACACTGAAGCTTTCTTT. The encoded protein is CASSTGYTEAFF. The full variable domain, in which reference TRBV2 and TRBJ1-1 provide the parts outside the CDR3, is EPEVTQTPSHQVTQMGQEVILRCVPISNHLYFYWYRQILGQKVEFLVSFYNNEISEKSEIFDDQFSVERPDGSNFTLKIRSTKLEDSAMYFCASSTGYTEAFFGQGTRLTVV.